The T cell receptor beta chain under discussion was sequenced for a study of OX40 agonist ivuxolimab in advanced cancers. Profiled with immunoSEQ multiplex PCR; TCRdb holds only in-frame clones, not every one. The data hold tens of thousands of clones, with over 80% observed a single time. V trimming: 3 bases; J trimming: 0 bases; junction bases outside the gene matches: 5. CDR3 length: 16 residues. Germline V gene data show CDR1 as SGHDT and CDR2 as YYEEEE. At cycle 4 day 1, cycle 7 day 1, and baseline, blood was sampled. Whole-study findings and limits: Low normalized T-cell clonal expansion was additionally recorded for some nonresponders.

For this clone: Its cognate antigen is unknown.

The clonotype originates from an adult with an advanced solid tumor such as melanoma, head and neck, liver or kidney cancer. The input for sequencing was CD4+ or CD8+ T cells sorted from blood, taken in a trial of the OX40 agonist ivuxolimab. This chain joins TRBV5-6 and TRBJ2-1; 8 nucleotides agree with TRBD2. Here the CDR3 reads CASSSFSGISYNEQFF. DNA for the CDR3: TGTGCCAGCAGCTCCTTTAGCGGGATCTCCTACAATGAGCAGTTCTTC.